The clone carrying this T cell receptor beta chain was recorded many times. What it recognizes is unknown. Trimming removed 5 bases from V and 1 base from J, with 11 bases in between. Germline V gene lookup returns CDR1 LNHDA and CDR2 SQIVND (reference sequence). This CDR3 spans 15 amino acids. The data were obtained in a study of breast tumors, draining lymph nodes, adjacent tissues. Study-level points and caveats: Data fit most tumor T cells coming from lymph node, expanding in tumor. Tumors had less TCR diversity than lymph nodes, more than nontumor tissue. The lymph node origin of tumor T cells was framed as consistent with a hypothesis, not demonstrated. Tumor and nontumor repertoires were significantly more similar in luminal-like than in basal-like breast cancer.

One entry per CDR3 protein, called by TCRdb with MiXCR from the multiplex PCR reads. This sample carries approximately 210,000 distinct CDR3 sequences, about 32% of them seen once, and the ten largest clones take just over 1.4%. Breast cancer patients provided tissue from their axillary draining lymph nodes. This rearrangement joins TRBV19 to TRBJ1-4, with no clear D. The source of this sequence is a female donor with breast cancer. Some clones in this sample may be carry-over from other donors' samples. The sample taken for sequencing was axillary lymph node tissue. CDR3 sequence: CASSVLGKTNEKLFF. CDR3 sequence (DNA): TGTGCCAGTAGTGTCCTTGGCAAAACTAATGAAAAACTGTTTTTT.